The rows below give T cell receptor beta chains drawn from one sample of a study of CD8+CD57+ T cells in acquired aplastic anemia. TCRdb reanalysed the reads using MiXCR and keeps one entry per CDR3 protein. The sample lists roughly 170,000 distinct CDR3 sequences, 55% to 75% occurring once. What was sequenced was sorted CD4+, CD8+, or CD8+CD57+ T cells (not recorded which) from PBMCs. Every receptor here comes from a human donor in good health. Each CDR3 is given with its conserved first and last residue. D genes are given only for firm matches. Rows may omit the clone size; those that give it use once, few, many or a size class.

j_call	v_call	d_call	clone_size	cdr3_aa	cdr3_nt
TRBJ2-5	TRBV7-9	NA	NA	CASSPRLDFETQYF	TGTGCCAGCAGCCCAAGACTAGATTTTGAGACCCAGTACTTC
TRBJ1-6	TRBV19	TRBD1	NA	CASSIGQGYRSPLHF	TGTGCCAGTAGTATCGGACAGGGGTATCGTTCACCCCTCCACTTT
TRBJ2-1	TRBV20-1	TRBD2	NA	CSASRTSGTSFYNEQFF	TGCAGTGCTAGTCGCACTAGCGGGACTAGCTTCTACAATGAGCAGTTCTTC
TRBJ2-3	TRBV10-3	TRBD1	NA	CASIWGQGRTDTQYF	TGTGCCAGCATTTGGGGACAGGGACGCACAGATACGCAGTATTTT
TRBJ1-1	TRBV12-3/TRBV12-4	NA	NA	CASSLLVNTEAFF	TGTGCCAGCAGCCTACTGGTGAACACTGAAGCTTTCTTT
TRBJ2-5	TRBV13	TRBD1	NA	CASSLAGTGDQETQYF	TGTGCCAGCAGCTTAGCCGGGACAGGGGATCAAGAGACCCAGTACTTC
TRBJ2-7	TRBV19	NA	NA	CASRDTNSYEQYF	TGTGCCAGTAGGGACACAAACTCCTACGAGCAGTACTTC
TRBJ2-7	TRBV12-3/TRBV12-4	NA	NA	CASSLLGRGEQYF	TGTGCCAGCAGCCTACTAGGACGAGGCGAGCAGTACTTC
TRBJ2-3	TRBV10-3	TRBD1	NA	CATKGAFGTDTQYF	TGTGCCACCAAGGGGGCGTTCGGCACAGATACGCAGTATTTT
TRBJ1-1	TRBV20-1	NA	NA	CSARGGGQMNTEAFF	TGCAGTGCTAGGGGAGGAGGCCAAATGAACACTGAAGCTTTCTTT
TRBJ1-1	TRBV29-1	TRBD1	NA	CSVGGQGNTEAFF	TGCAGCGTTGGGGGACAGGGGAACACTGAAGCTTTCTTT
TRBJ2-7	TRBV7-7	NA	NA	CASSRFQGYEQYF	TGTGCTAGCAGCCGATTCCAGGGCTACGAGCAGTACTTC
TRBJ2-3	TRBV6-4	NA	NA	CASDGGGHTDTQYF	TGTGCCAGCGATGGCGGGGGACACACAGATACGCAGTATTTT
TRBJ2-7	TRBV7-2	TRBD1	few	CASSAVQGYSYEQYF	TGTGCCAGCAGCGCGGTACAGGGGTACTCCTACGAGCAGTACTTC
TRBJ2-3	TRBV7-9	TRBD2	many	CASSPTSAGVDTDTQYF	TGTGCCAGCAGCCCCACCAGCGCGGGAGTGGACACAGATACGCAGTATTTT
TRBJ1-2	TRBV20-1	NA	few	CSALTRVSRGYGYTF	TGCAGTGCCCTAACCCGGGTCTCGAGGGGCTATGGCTACACCTTC
TRBJ2-3	TRBV20-1	NA	NA	CSASFGGPSTDTQYF	TGCAGTGCTAGTTTTGGGGGACCTAGCACAGATACGCAGTATTTT
TRBJ2-2	TRBV7-2	NA	NA	CASSLESGELFF	TGTGCCAGCAGCTTGGAGTCCGGGGAGCTGTTTTTT
TRBJ2-7	TRBV7-3	NA	NA	CASSPDSRVLNEQYF	TGTGCCAGCAGCCCGGACAGTAGGGTATTAAACGAGCAGTACTTC
TRBJ2-7	TRBV20-1	TRBD2	NA	CSARASGRASSEQYF	TGCAGTGCTAGGGCCAGCGGGAGGGCCTCGAGTGAGCAGTACTTC
TRBJ2-3	TRBV20-1	TRBD1	NA	CSANRQGQTDTQYF	TGCAGTGCTAATCGACAGGGACAGACAGATACGCAGTATTTT
TRBJ2-6	TRBV7-9	NA	many	CASSTGYSGANVLTF	TGTGCCAGCAGTACCGGTTACTCTGGGGCCAACGTCCTGACTTTC
TRBJ2-7	TRBV28	NA	many	CASSIGHEGISYEQYF	TGTGCCAGCAGCATCGGACACGAGGGCATCTCCTACGAGCAGTACTTC
TRBJ2-7	TRBV7-6	TRBD1	NA	CASSLLGQGASYEQYF	TGTGCCAGCAGCTTACTGGGACAGGGGGCATCCTACGAGCAGTACTTC
TRBJ2-5	TRBV5-6	NA	NA	CASSLVRKQETQYF	TGTGCCAGCAGCTTGGTGAGGAAACAAGAGACCCAGTACTTC
TRBJ1-6	TRBV7-9	NA	NA	CASSFGSGQIYNSPLHF	TGTGCCAGCAGCTTTGGATCCGGACAGATCTATAATTCACCCCTCCACTTT
TRBJ2-7	TRBV7-8	TRBD2	NA	CASSLLTGTSGSAAYEQYF	TGTGCCAGCAGCTTACTAACCGGGACTAGCGGGAGCGCGGCCTACGAGCAGTACTTC
TRBJ1-5	TRBV9	TRBD1	NA	CASSVVPGGQPQHF	TGTGCCAGCAGCGTAGTGCCAGGGGGGCAGCCCCAGCATTTT
TRBJ2-3	TRBV25-1	NA	NA	CASSEYAADTQYF	TGTGCCAGCAGTGAATATGCCGCGGATACGCAGTATTTT
TRBJ1-1	TRBV20-1	TRBD1	few	CSARGQGMNTEAFF	TGCAGTGCTAGGGGACAGGGAATGAACACTGAAGCTTTCTTT